This TCR beta chain was identified in a study of technical replicates of blood from a handful of donors. V lost 5 bases and J lost 3; bases outside the gene matches: 6. The CDR3 has 15 residues. Germline CDR1 is SGHAT and CDR2 is FQNNGV. Using immunoSEQ multiplex PCR, the repertoire was profiled, and TCRdb retains in-frame clones only, with some absent. The table records 75,000 to 95,000 clones, around 94% of them present only once. The sequence was obtained from a human donor in good health. The chain couples TRBV11-2 to TRBJ1-4, with TRBD1 matching 7 bases. Sequenced sample: T cells isolated from PBMCs. The CDR3 DNA follows: TGTGCCAGCAGCGGACCGGGACAGCCTAATGAAAAACTGTTTTTT. Translation gives CASSGPGQPNEKLFF.